The clone carrying this TCR beta chain was seen once. Generated by immunoSEQ multiplex PCR, the TCRdb table keeps only in-frame clones and is missing some. Of fewer than 450,000 clones in the sample, around nine tenths are singletons; the top ten hold 1.2%. With 2 bases removed from V and 2 bases from J, the gap between germline ends came to 12 bases. CDR3 length: 15 residues. Germline V lookup: CDR1 SGDLS, CDR2 YYNGEE. The data were taken from a study of blood T cell repertoires in COVID-19. Study-wide context: The cDNA or gDNA used as material had been derived from T cells, B-cell-depleted T cells, or PBMCs.

The chain uses TRBV9 and TRBJ2-3; no clear D gene. Sequences were obtained from PBMCs or T cells enriched from blood (not recorded which). This clonotype was sampled from a woman between 18 and 30 years old who had recovered from COVID-19. CDR3 residues: CASSVEPGLTDTQYF. The DNA of the CDR3 is TGTGCCAGCAGCGTTGAACCGGGTCTCACAGATACGCAGTATTTT. The full variable domain, rest sourced from reference TRBV9 and TRBJ2-3, is DSGVTQTPKHLITATGQRVTLRCSPRSGDLSVYWYQQSLDQGLQFLIQYYNGEERAKGNILERFSAQQFPDLHSELNLSSLELGDSALYFCASSVEPGLTDTQYFGPGTRLTVL.